This T cell receptor beta chain is from a study of T cells in Graves' hyperthyroidism and ophthalmopathy. Study outcomes and limitations: Separating ophthalmopathy from stable hyperthyroidism was achieved by a 13 V-J model.

Thyroid ultrasound, orbital computed tomography, clinical symptoms, and serum thyroxine and TRAb underpinned diagnoses. The CDR3 regions of TCR beta were amplified from RNA transcripts. First-round RT-PCR of the TCR CDR3 relied on the HTBI primer set. TCRdb re-called the multiplex PCR reads with MiXCR, one entry per CDR3 protein. The data hold some 580,000 distinct CDR3 sequences, with about a sixth observed a single time. This CDR3 region has 13 residues. Germline V gene sequence: CDR1 MRHNA, CDR2 SNTAGT. This clonotype was counted between two and nine times. The antigen is unknown. Its ends do not fully match the called genes, so a read error is possible.

Sequencing was done on a sample of blood. The source of this sequence is a woman in her thirties or forties with Graves' ophthalmopathy. The chain combines TRBV6-4 with TRBJ1-1; 8 nucleotides match TRBD1. The CDR3 reads CAGSGQGVGTAFF. The CDR3 coding sequence is TGTGCCGGCAGTGGACAGGGCGTTGGCACGGCTTTCTTT.